This TCR beta chain emerged from a study of T-cell reconstitution after alpha-beta-depleted transplantation in children. This clonotype came up many times. The antigen is undetermined. Whole-study findings and limits: Surviving recipient T cells and thymic progenitors accounted for the high day-60 TCRbeta diversity observed in some patients. About two months after transplant, alpha-beta T cells reportedly came from several hundred expanded graft clones. T-cell numbers and diversity one year post-transplant derived largely from freshly generated T cells.

Unique molecular identifiers were incorporated into the prepared TCRbeta library. Each CDR3 protein is one row after TCRdb ran MiXCR on the PCR reads. The sample records over 45,000 distinct CDR3 sequences, under 6% being singletons. The CDR3 is 12 residues long. Trimming cost V 4 bases and J 2 bases, with 5 bases left between them. In germline, CDR1 is KGHSH, CDR2 LQKENI. The sequencing used PBMCs, mostly from graft donor cells, collected 60 days after TCRalphabeta/CD19-depleted stem cell transplant. The sequence was collected from a female patient between 2 and 10 years old who had a stem cell transplant for aplastic anemia, so the T cells may come from the graft donor. V usage is TRBV18 and J usage is TRBJ2-5; D gene uncertain. This chain's CDR3 is CASSRRQETQYF. The CDR3 DNA is TGTGCCAGCTCACGCCGACAAGAGACCCAGTACTTC.